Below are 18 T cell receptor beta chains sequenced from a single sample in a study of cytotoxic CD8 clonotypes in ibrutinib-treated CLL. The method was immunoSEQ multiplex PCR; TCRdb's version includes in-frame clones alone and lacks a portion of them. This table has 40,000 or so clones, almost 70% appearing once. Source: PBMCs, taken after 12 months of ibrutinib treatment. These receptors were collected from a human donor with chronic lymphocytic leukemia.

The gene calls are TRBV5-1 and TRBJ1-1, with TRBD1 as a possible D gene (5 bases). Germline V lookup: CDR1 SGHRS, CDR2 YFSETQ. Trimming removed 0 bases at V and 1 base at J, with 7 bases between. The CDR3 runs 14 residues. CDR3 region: CASSLGQTNTEAFF. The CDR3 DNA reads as TGCGCCAGCAGCTTGGGACAGACGAACACTGAAGCTTTCTTT.

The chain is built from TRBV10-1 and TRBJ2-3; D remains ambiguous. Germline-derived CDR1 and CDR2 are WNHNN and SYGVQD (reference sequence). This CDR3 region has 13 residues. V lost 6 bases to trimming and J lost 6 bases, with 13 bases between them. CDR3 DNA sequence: TGCGCCAGCAGCCTAATTGCGAGGGATACGCAGTATTTT. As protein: CASSLIARDTQYF.

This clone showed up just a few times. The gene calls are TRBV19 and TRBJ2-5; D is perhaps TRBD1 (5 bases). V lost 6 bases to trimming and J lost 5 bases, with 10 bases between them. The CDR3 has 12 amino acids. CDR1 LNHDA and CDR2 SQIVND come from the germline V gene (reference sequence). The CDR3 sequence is CASRDYRETQYF. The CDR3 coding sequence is TGTGCCAGTAGAGATTACAGGGAGACCCAGTACTTC.

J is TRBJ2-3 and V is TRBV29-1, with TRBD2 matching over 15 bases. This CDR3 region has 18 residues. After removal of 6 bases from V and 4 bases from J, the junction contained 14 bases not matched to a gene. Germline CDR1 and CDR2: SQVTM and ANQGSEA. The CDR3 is CSVGDGLAGGFHPDTQYF. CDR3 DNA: TGCAGCGTAGGGGACGGACTAGCGGGAGGGTTTCATCCAGATACGCAGTATTTT.

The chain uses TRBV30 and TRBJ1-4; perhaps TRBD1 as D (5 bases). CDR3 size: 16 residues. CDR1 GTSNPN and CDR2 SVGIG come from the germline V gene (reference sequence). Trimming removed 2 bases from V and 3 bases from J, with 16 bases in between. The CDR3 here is CAWSPAPGRANEKLFF. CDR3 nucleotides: TGTGCCTGGAGTCCCGCTCCGGGACGGGCTAATGAAAAACTGTTTTTT.

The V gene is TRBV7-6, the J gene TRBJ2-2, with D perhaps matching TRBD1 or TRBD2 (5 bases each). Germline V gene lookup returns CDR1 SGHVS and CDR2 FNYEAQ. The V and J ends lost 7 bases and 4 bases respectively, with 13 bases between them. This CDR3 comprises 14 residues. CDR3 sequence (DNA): TGTGCCAGCACCCTCACGGGGCCCACCGGGGAGCTGTTTTTT. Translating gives CASTLTGPTGELFF.

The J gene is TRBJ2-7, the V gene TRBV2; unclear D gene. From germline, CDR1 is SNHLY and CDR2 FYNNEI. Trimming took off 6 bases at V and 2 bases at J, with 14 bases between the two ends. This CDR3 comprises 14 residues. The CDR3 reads CASSPQLTPYEQYF. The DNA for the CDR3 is TGTGCCAGCAGCCCACAGCTTACTCCCTACGAGCAGTACTTC. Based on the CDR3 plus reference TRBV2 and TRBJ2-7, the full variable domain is EPEVTQTPSHQVTQMGQEVILRCVPISNHLYFYWYRQILGQKVEFLVSFYNNEISEKSEIFDDQFSVERPDGSNFTLKIRSTKLEDSAMYFCASSPQLTPYEQYFGPGTRLTVT.

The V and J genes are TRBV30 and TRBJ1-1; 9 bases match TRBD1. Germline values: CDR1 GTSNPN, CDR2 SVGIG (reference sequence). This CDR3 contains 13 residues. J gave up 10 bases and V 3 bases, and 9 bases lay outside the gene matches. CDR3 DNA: TGTGCCTGGAGGGGGTCTTTGGACAGGGGAGCTTTCTTT. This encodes CAWRGSLDRGAFF.

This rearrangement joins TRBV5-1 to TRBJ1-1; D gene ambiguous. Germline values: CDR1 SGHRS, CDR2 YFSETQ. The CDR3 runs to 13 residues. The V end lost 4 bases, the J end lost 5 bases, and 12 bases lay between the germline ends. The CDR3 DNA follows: TGCGCCAGCAGCATTGGGGAGGAGACTGAAGCTTTCTTT. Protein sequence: CASSIGEETEAFF.

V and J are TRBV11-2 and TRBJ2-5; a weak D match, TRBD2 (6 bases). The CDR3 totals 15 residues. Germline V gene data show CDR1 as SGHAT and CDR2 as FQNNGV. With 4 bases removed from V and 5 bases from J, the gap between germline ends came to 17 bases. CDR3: CASSSGLESPETQYF. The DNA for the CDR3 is TGTGCCAGCAGCTCGGGACTGGAATCCCCGGAGACCCAGTACTTC.

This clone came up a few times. The chain's CDR3 is CASSIGPKETQYF. For the CDR3, the DNA is TGTGCCAGTAGTATAGGACCGAAAGAGACCCAGTACTTC. The rearrangement links TRBV19 to TRBJ2-5; no clear D gene. Germline assignment: CDR1 LNHDA and CDR2 SQIVND (reference sequence). The CDR3 runs to 13 residues. Trimming pared 1 base from V and 3 bases from J, leaving 6 bases between. The full variable domain, completed using reference TRBV19 and TRBJ2-5, is DGGITQSPKYLFRKEGQNVTLSCEQNLNHDAMYWYRQDPGQGLRLIYYSQIVNDFQKGDIAEGYSVSREKKESFPLTVTSAQKNPTAFYLCASSIGPKETQYFGPGTRLLVL.

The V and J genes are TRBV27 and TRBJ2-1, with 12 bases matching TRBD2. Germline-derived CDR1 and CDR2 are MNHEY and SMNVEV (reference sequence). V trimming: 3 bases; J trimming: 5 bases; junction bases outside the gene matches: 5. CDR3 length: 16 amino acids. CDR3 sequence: CASSFRTSGTNNEQFF. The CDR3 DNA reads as TGTGCCAGCAGTTTTCGGACTAGCGGGACTAACAATGAGCAGTTCTTC.

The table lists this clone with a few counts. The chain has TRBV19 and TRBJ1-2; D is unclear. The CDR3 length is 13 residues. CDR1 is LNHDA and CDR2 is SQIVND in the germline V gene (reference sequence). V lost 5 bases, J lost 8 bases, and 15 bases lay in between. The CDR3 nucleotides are TGTGCCAGTAGTCTATTGGCCCAGGCGGGCTACACCTTC. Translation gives CASSLLAQAGYTF.

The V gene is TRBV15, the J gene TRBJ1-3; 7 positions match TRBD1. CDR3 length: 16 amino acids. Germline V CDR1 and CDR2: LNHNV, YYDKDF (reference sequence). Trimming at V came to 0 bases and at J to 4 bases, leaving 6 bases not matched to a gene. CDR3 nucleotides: TGTGCCACCAGCAGAGATGGTTCAGGGGGAGGAAACACCATATATTTT. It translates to CATSRDGSGGGNTIYF.

DNA for the CDR3: TGTGCCAGTAGTATAGACCATCTTGGACTAGCGGGCAACGAGCAGTACTTC. This sequence encodes CASSIDHLGLAGNEQYF. V usage is TRBV19 and J usage is TRBJ2-7; 11 bases are a match to TRBD2. The CDR3 is made up of 17 amino acids. Germline V lookup: CDR1 LNHDA, CDR2 SQIVND (reference sequence). The V segment lost 0 bases and the J segment 5 bases; nucleotides outside the gene matches: 9.

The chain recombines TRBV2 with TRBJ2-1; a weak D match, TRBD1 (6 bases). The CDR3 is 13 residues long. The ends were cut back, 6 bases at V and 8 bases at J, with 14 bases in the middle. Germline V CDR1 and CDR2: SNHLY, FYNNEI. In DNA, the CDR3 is TGTGCCAGCAGGTCGACAGGTAGAGATGAGCAGTTCTTC. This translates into CASRSTGRDEQFF.

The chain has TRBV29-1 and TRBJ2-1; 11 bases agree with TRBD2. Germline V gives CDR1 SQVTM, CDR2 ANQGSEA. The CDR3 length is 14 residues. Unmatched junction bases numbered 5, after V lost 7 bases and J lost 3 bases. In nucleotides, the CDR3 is TGCAGCGCCCGTACTAGCGGGAGCTACAATGAGCAGTTCTTC. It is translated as CSARTSGSYNEQFF.

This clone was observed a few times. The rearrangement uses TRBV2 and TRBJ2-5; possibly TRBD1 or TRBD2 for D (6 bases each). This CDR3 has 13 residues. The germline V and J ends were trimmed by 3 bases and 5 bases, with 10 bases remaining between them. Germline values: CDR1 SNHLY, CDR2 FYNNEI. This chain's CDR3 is CASSESGAETQYF. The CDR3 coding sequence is TGTGCCAGCAGTGAGTCGGGGGCTGAGACCCAGTACTTC. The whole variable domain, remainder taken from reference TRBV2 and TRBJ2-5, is EPEVTQTPSHQVTQMGQEVILRCVPISNHLYFYWYRQILGQKVEFLVSFYNNEISEKSEIFDDQFSVERPDGSNFTLKIRSTKLEDSAMYFCASSESGAETQYFGPGTRLLVL.